This T cell receptor (beta chain) was recovered during a study of blood T cell repertoires in COVID-19. Study in general: The United States, Italy and Spain provided the acute and convalescent COVID-19 samples. PBMCs, B-cell-depleted T cells, or T cells provided the cDNA or gDNA that made up the material.

Per germline, CDR1 SGHRS and CDR2 YFSETQ. Unmatched junction bases numbered 10, after V lost 4 bases and J lost 7 bases. The length of the CDR3 is 14 residues. How the authors handled the data: From reference gene primer amplification, estimates of nucleated cell counts were derived. Sequencing used immunoSEQ multiplex PCR; TCRdb keeps in-frame clones, though not all of them. V and J calls plus clone size are reproduced from that table; the DNA served to infer D and trimming. The sample carries 110,000 or so clones, roughly 84% recorded once. The V gene is TRBV5-1, the J gene TRBJ1-2; TRBD1 aligns across 7 bases. The source material was peripheral blood. This receptor was identified in a woman in her 70s who had recovered from COVID-19. DNA of the CDR3: TGCGCCAGCAGCGAGCGGACAGGAATAGGTGGCTACACCTTC. Translation gives CASSERTGIGGYTF.